These 27 T cell receptor beta chains were sequenced from one sample in a study of blood T cells in healthy people across ages. The authors ran a second PCR of about 6 to 11 cycles using a sample-barcoded 5' primer and a J-beta primer mix. Using its own MiXCR run on the 5' RACE reads, TCRdb lists one record per CDR3 protein. The sample lists over a million distinct CDR3 sequences; 42% were seen once. Sequences were obtained from blood. These receptors were collected from a woman between 18 and 29 years old in good health.

This clonotype was counted a few times. The CDR3 bases are TGTGCCAGCAGCTTAAGAACCTCACTCACAGATACGCAGTATTTT. Translated, it gives CASSLRTSLTDTQYF. The chain has TRBV7-2 and TRBJ2-3; D ambiguous. The CDR3 spans 15 residues. Germline V gene sequence: CDR1 SGHTA, CDR2 FQGNSA. Trimming stripped 2 bases from V and 2 bases from J, with 11 bases between.

CDR3 residues: CASSRMSVSYNEQFF. CDR3 nucleotide sequence: TGTGCCAGCAGTAGGATGTCGGTCTCTTACAATGAGCAGTTCTTC. The chain is built from TRBV6-2 or TRBV6-3 and TRBJ2-1, with unresolved D. Deletions cut 5 bases from V and 4 bases from J, with 15 bases between. CDR3 length: 15 residues. The germline gives CDR1 MNHEY, CDR2 SVGEGT.

The chain links TRBV29-1 to TRBJ1-1; tentatively, D is TRBD1 (5 bases). The V gene lost 1 base and the J gene lost 0 bases, with 9 bases spanning the gap. This CDR3 comprises 14 residues. Germline values: CDR1 SQVTM, CDR2 ANQGSEA. CDR3 coding DNA: TGCAGCGTTGAAGCCAAGGGGTTGAACACTGAAGCTTTCTTT. Protein sequence: CSVEAKGLNTEAFF.

The V call is TRBV5-1, the J call TRBJ2-5; 11 positions agree with TRBD2. J gave up 13 bases and V 4 bases, and 15 bases lay outside the gene matches. The CDR3 sequence is 15 residues long. Germline CDR1 reads SGHRS; CDR2 reads YFSETQ. The CDR3 region is CASSLNGLAGGGWYF. The CDR3 DNA sequence: TGCGCCAGCAGCCTAAATGGACTAGCGGGCGGCGGCTGGTACTTC.

The chain joins TRBV5-1 to TRBJ2-2, with 8 bases lining up with TRBD1. The junction had 6 bases not matched to a gene; V was cut back by 4 bases and J by 7 bases. The CDR3 runs to 14 residues. CDR1 is SGHRS and CDR2 is YFSETQ in the germline V gene. CDR3 in amino acids: CASSVDRVGGELFF. Here the CDR3 DNA reads TGCGCCAGCAGCGTGGACAGGGTTGGCGGGGAGCTGTTTTTT.

The rearrangement joins TRBV21-1 to TRBJ2-5; the table's D call, TRBD2, was not checked against the DNA. TRBV21-1 represents a pseudogene. There are 16 residues in the CDR3. CDR3 nucleotides: TGTGCCAGCAGCAAAGGGGGACTAGCGGGAGTCAATGAGCAGTACTTC. It encodes CASSKGGLAGVNEQYF.

There are many counts of this clonotype. V is TRBV12-3 or TRBV12-4 and J is TRBJ1-5, with D possibly matching TRBD1 (5 bases). The germline V and J ends were trimmed by 7 bases and 4 bases, with 17 bases remaining between them. The CDR3 has 15 amino acids. Here the CDR3 reads CASIDGRGLNQPQHF. DNA of the CDR3: TGTGCCAGCATCGACGGGAGGGGCCTAAATCAGCCCCAGCATTTT.

This clonotype was found once. The chain has TRBV5-1 and TRBJ2-7; either TRBD1 or TRBD2 may fit D (6 bases each). Trimming pared 3 bases from V and 7 bases from J, leaving 26 bases between. This CDR3 spans 17 amino acids. Germline loops: CDR1 SGHRS, CDR2 YFSETQ. In DNA form, the CDR3 reads TGCGCCAGCAGCTGGGGGCCAGCGGGTTTAGGATACAATGAGCAGTACTTC. Residues: CASSWGPAGLGYNEQYF.

The genes are TRBV5-1 and TRBJ1-1, with D possibly TRBD1 on 5 matching bases. Between the trimmed V and J ends, which lost 1 base and 1 base, there was a span of 11 bases. Germline V gene sequence: CDR1 SGHRS, CDR2 YFSETQ. This CDR3 comprises 15 residues. This CDR3 is CASSLQGAQNTEAFF. In DNA form, the CDR3 reads TGCGCCAGCAGCTTGCAGGGTGCACAGAACACTGAAGCTTTCTTT.

CDR3 in DNA: TGTGCCAGCTCACCAGGGAGCGGCGGGGGGATTACCAATGAGCAGTTCTTC. Protein product: CASSPGSGGGITNEQFF. This chain links TRBV18 with TRBJ2-1; 8 positions match TRBD2. V lost 2 bases and J lost 6; bases outside the gene matches: 12. Per the germline V gene, CDR1 is KGHSH and CDR2 is LQKENI. This CDR3 is 17 amino acids long.

The chain combines TRBV7-2 with TRBJ2-7; D is possibly TRBD1 (5 bases). This CDR3 is built from 13 residues. Trimming stripped 4 bases from V and 4 bases from J, with 11 bases between. Germline lookup yields CDR1 SGHTA and CDR2 FQGNSA. The chain's CDR3 is CASSSQTAYEQYF. The CDR3 DNA sequence: TGTGCCAGCAGCTCCCAGACAGCTTACGAGCAGTACTTC.

This clonotype was seen a few times. The V and J genes are TRBV20-1 and TRBJ2-3; possibly TRBD1 for D (5 bases). The CDR3 spans 12 residues. Trimming removed 5 bases from V and 4 bases from J, with 10 bases in between. Germline lookup yields CDR1 DFQATT and CDR2 SNEGSKA (reference sequence). CDR3 protein: CSASRGADTQYF. The CDR3 DNA sequence: TGCAGTGCTTCTAGGGGCGCAGATACGCAGTATTTT.

CDR3 in amino acids: CASSLAPVNSPLHF. In DNA, the CDR3 is TGTGCCAGCAGTTTAGCTCCCGTTAATTCACCCCTCCACTTT. The gene calls are TRBV28 and TRBJ1-6; D remains unclear. Germline values: CDR1 MDHEN, CDR2 SYDVKM. V dropped 2 bases and J dropped 6 bases, with 8 bases sitting between them. CDR3 size: 14 residues.

This clonotype was picked up one time. The rearrangement joins TRBV6-6 to TRBJ1-2; 12 nucleotides align to TRBD1. This CDR3 spans 14 amino acids. CDR1 MNHNY and CDR2 SVGAGI come from the germline V gene (reference sequence). V lost 10 bases to trimming and J lost 8 bases; unmatched junction nucleotides: 11. DNA for the CDR3: TGTGCCACGATTCGGGGACAGGGGGCATGGGGCTACACCTTC. Residues: CATIRGQGAWGYTF.

J is TRBJ2-1 and V is TRBV7-8; tentative D call: TRBD1 (5 bases). CDR3 size: 14 residues. The germline V gene encodes CDR1 SGHVS and CDR2 FQNEAQ. With 8 bases removed from V and 5 bases from J, the gap between germline ends came to 16 bases. The CDR3 nucleotides are TGTGCCAGCGGACGGACAAACCGGGACAATGAGCAGTTCTTC. Translating it yields CASGRTNRDNEQFF.

This clonotype has at least ten counts. The junction does not match germline at one end; this may be a read error. The chain is built from TRBV27 and TRBJ1-2, with D perhaps TRBD1 (5 bases). Germline CDR1 is MNHEY and CDR2 is SMNVEV (reference sequence). The CDR3 is made up of 13 amino acids. CDR3 sequence: CASSLSGNYGYTF. CDR3 nucleotides: TGTGCCAGCAGCTTATCAGGGAACTATGGCTACACCTTC.

With respect to this clonotype: This sequence may be a read error, since a much larger clone differs from it by one base. This chain uses TRBV20-1 with TRBJ1-2; no reliable D call. The CDR3 spans 14 residues. CDR1 and CDR2 from the germline V gene are DFQATT and SNEGSKA (reference sequence). For the CDR3, the DNA is TGCAGTGCTAGAGATACGACATCTAACTATGACTACACCTTC. It translates to CSARDTTSNYDYTF.

The rearrangement uses TRBV27 and TRBJ2-2; D is unclear. Trimming pared 2 bases from V and 0 bases from J, leaving 7 bases between. This CDR3 is 15 amino acids long. CDR1 and CDR2 from the germline V gene are MNHEY and SMNVEV (reference sequence). The CDR3: CASSLMGTNTGELFF. CDR3 nucleotide sequence: TGTGCCAGCAGTTTAATGGGGACGAACACCGGGGAGCTGTTTTTT.

CDR3 sequence reads: CASSPSNFAQYF. DNA for the CDR3: TGTGCCAGCAGCCCGAGCAACTTTGCGCAGTATTTT. The chain recombines TRBV3-1 with TRBJ2-3; D is undetermined. With 4 bases removed from V and 10 bases from J, the gap between germline ends came to 12 bases. CDR1 and CDR2 (germline): LGHDT, YNNKEL (reference sequence). This CDR3 region has 12 residues.

This chain joins TRBV9 and TRBJ2-3; TRBD2 matches at 11 bases. The CDR3 has 16 amino acids. With 0 bases clipped from V and 4 bases from J, the junction kept 4 bases outside the gene matches. CDR1 is SGDLS, CDR2 YYNGEE, per germline. CDR3 DNA: TGTGCCAGCAGCGTAGGTACTAGCGGGGGCGCAGATACGCAGTATTTT. This sequence encodes CASSVGTSGGADTQYF. The full variable domain, completed using reference TRBV9 and TRBJ2-3, is DSGVTQTPKHLITATGQRVTLRCSPRSGDLSVYWYQQSLDQGLQFLIQYYNGEERAKGNILERFSAQQFPDLHSELNLSSLELGDSALYFCASSVGTSGGADTQYFGPGTRLTVL.

The chain couples TRBV24-1 to TRBJ2-7; D unclear. This CDR3 is 12 amino acids long. The V and J ends lost 1 base and 7 bases respectively, with 7 bases between them. Germline CDR1 is KGHDR and CDR2 is SFDVKD. Here the CDR3 DNA reads TGTGCCACCAGTGATTTTTACAATGAGCAGTACTTC. Amino acids: CATSDFYNEQYF.

The chain joins TRBV24-1 to TRBJ2-2; D might be TRBD1 (6 bases). Trimming stripped 7 bases from V and 6 bases from J, with 17 bases between. The CDR3 sequence is 15 residues long. Germline lookup yields CDR1 KGHDR and CDR2 SFDVKD. The CDR3 region has the DNA TGTGCCACCAGCCAGACAGGATCCGCGGCCGGGGAGCTGTTTTTT. Protein product: CATSQTGSAAGELFF.

This clonotype was observed a few times. The J gene is TRBJ2-7, the V gene TRBV7-2; 8 bases map to TRBD2. Germline lookup yields CDR1 SGHTA and CDR2 FQGNSA. V lost 5 bases, J lost 0 bases, and 6 bases stayed unmatched. The CDR3 has 15 amino acids. The CDR3, as DNA: TGTGCCAGCAGCCCCGAGCGGGGGCCCTCCTACGAGCAGTACTTC. It codes for CASSPERGPSYEQYF. Drawing the rest from reference TRBV7-2 and TRBJ2-7, the complete variable domain is GAGVSQSPSNKVTEKGKDVELRCDPISGHTALYWYRQSLGQGLEFLIYFQGNSAPDKSGLPSDRFSAERTGGSVSTLTIQRTQQEDSAVYLCASSPERGPSYEQYFGPGTRLTVT.

The chain is built from TRBV7-2 and TRBJ1-2, with 7 bases lining up with TRBD1. Germline CDR1 SGHTA, CDR2 FQGNSA. V was pared by 3 bases and J by 5 bases, with 3 bases of the junction left unmatched. CDR3 length equals 13 residues. CDR3 in DNA: TGTGCCAGCAGCTTTGAACAGGGGTATGGCTACACCTTC. Translation gives CASSFEQGYGYTF. The entire variable domain, with the rest obtained from reference TRBV7-2 and TRBJ1-2, is as follows: GAGVSQSPSNKVTEKGKDVELRCDPISGHTALYWYRQSLGQGLEFLIYFQGNSAPDKSGLPSDRFSAERTGGSVSTLTIQRTQQEDSAVYLCASSFEQGYGYTFGSGTRLTVV.

The V gene is TRBV6-5, the J gene TRBJ1-2; no clear D gene. The CDR3 length is 12 residues. The germline gives CDR1 MNHEY, CDR2 SVGAGI. V was shortened by 8 bases and J by 3 bases, with 10 bases between the two germline ends. The CDR3 region is CASLGSYYGYTF. The CDR3, as DNA: TGTGCCAGCCTAGGGTCTTACTATGGCTACACCTTC.

V usage is TRBV27 and J usage is TRBJ2-1; D could derive from TRBD1 or TRBD2 (5 bases each). The CDR3 is 16 residues long. V lost 2 bases and J 6 bases, leaving 17 bases between the germline ends. Germline V gene data show CDR1 as MNHEY and CDR2 as SMNVEV (reference sequence). The DNA for the CDR3 is TGTGCCAGCAGTTTAATTCCGGGACCAGCGGTCAATGAGCAGTTCTTC. Translated: CASSLIPGPAVNEQFF.

The chain employs TRBV2 and TRBJ2-1; D remains ambiguous. The CDR3 runs to 13 residues. The V and J ends lost 7 bases and 4 bases respectively, with 11 bases between them. Germline assignment: CDR1 SNHLY and CDR2 FYNNEI. The CDR3 region has the DNA TGTGCCAGCAATTTCGACACTTACAATGAGCAGTTCTTC. This sequence encodes CASNFDTYNEQFF. Filled out from reference TRBV2 and TRBJ2-1, the complete variable domain reads EPEVTQTPSHQVTQMGQEVILRCVPISNHLYFYWYRQILGQKVEFLVSFYNNEISEKSEIFDDQFSVERPDGSNFTLKIRSTKLEDSAMYFCASNFDTYNEQFFGPGTRLTVL.